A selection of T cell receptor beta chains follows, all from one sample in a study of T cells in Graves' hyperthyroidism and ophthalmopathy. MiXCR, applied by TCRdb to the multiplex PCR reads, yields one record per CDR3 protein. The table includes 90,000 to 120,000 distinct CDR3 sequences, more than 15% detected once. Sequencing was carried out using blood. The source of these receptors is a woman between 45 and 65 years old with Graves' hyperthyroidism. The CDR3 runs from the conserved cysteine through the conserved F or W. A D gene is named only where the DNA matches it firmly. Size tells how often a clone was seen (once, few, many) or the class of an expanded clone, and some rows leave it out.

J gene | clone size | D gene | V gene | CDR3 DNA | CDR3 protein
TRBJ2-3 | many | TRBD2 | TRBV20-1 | TGCAGTGTAGAGCGGGAGGCCTTCACAGATACGCAGTATTTT | CSVEREAFTDTQYF
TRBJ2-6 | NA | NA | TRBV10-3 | TGTGCCATCAGTGACGATGGGGCTGGGGCCAACGTCCTGACTTTC | CAISDDGAGANVLTF
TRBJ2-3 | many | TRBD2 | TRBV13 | TGTGCCAGCAGCTCCCTAGCGGGAGAGTTAGATACGCAGTATTTT | CASSSLAGELDTQYF
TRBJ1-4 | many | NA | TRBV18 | TGTGCCAGCTCACCACCGAACAGCGCAACTAATGAAAAACTGTTTTTT | CASSPPNSATNEKLFF
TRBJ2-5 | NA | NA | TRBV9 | TGTGCCAGCAGCGTAGAAGGGGGAGGGTTGCAAGAGACCCAGTACTTC | CASSVEGGGLQETQYF
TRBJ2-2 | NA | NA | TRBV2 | TGTGCCAGCAGTGTCTGGGAGAACACCGGGGAGCTGTTTTTT | CASSVWENTGELFF
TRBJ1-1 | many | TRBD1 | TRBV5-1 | TGCGCCAGCAGATCACAGGGGACGACTGAAGCTTTCTTT | CASRSQGTTEAFF
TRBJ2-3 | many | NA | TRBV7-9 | TGTGCCAGCAGCTTAGAGGTTGGTACGCAGTATTTT | CASSLEVGTQYF
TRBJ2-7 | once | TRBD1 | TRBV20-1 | TGCAGTGCTCCGGACAGGGGGGTCTACGAGCAGTACTTC | CSAPDRGVYEQYF
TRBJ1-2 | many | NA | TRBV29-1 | TGCAGCGTTGACAATTCGGATGGCTACACCTTC | CSVDNSDGYTF
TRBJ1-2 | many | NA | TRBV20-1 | TGCAGTGCTCCTACGGGTCCTGACGGTACCTTAAACTATGGCTACACCTTC | CSAPTGPDGTLNYGYTF
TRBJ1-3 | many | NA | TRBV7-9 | TGTGCCAGCAGCATGACAGGCGACGAGGAAGGAAACACCATATATTTT | CASSMTGDEEGNTIYF
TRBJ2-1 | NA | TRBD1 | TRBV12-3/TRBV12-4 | TGTGCCAGCAGTTTCGCCAGGGGGTTTGTCAATGAGCAGTTCTTC | CASSFARGFVNEQFF
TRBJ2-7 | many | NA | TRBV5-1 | TGCGCCAGCAGCTTTGACAGAGGGGAGCAGTACTTC | CASSFDRGEQYF
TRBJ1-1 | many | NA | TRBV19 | TGTGCCAGTAGTATCCGGGGGAGGTCTGAAGCTTTCTTT | CASSIRGRSEAFF
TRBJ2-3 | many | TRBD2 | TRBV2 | TGTGCCAGCAGTGAAAGGTCGCTAGCGGGAGGGCCCGGGACAGATACGCAGTATTTT | CASSERSLAGGPGTDTQYF
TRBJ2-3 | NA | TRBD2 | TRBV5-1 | TGCGCCAGCAGCTGGCCCCAACTAGCGGGAGGGACAGATACGCAGTATTTT | CASSWPQLAGGTDTQYF
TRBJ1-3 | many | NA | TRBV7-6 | TGTGCCAGCAGCTTAGTGGCTGGAAACACCATATATTTT | CASSLVAGNTIYF
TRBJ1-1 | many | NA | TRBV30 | TGTGCCTGGAGTCGACAGAGAAACACTGAAGCTTTCTTT | CAWSRQRNTEAFF
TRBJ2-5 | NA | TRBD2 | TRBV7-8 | TGTGCCAGCAGCTTGGGGCTACTAGCGGGAGGGGGCGGAGAGACCCAGTACTTC | CASSLGLLAGGGGETQYF
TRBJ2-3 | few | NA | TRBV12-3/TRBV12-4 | TGTGCCAGCCGGGACTCGTCAACAGATACGCAGTATTTT | CASRDSSTDTQYF
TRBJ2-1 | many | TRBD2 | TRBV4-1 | TGCGCCAGCAGCCAAGAAGGAGGCGGGGGGGCGTCCTACAATGAGCAGTTCTTC | CASSQEGGGGASYNEQFF
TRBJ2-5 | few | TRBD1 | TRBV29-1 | TGCAGCGTTGTGACAACAGGGGCAGAGACCCAGTACTTC | CSVVTTGAETQYF
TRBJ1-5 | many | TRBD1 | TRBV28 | TGTGCCAGCAGCTCCGGGACAGGGTACCAGCCCCAGCATTTT | CASSSGTGYQPQHF
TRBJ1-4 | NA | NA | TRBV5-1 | TGCGCCAGCAGGGCGGGACCTATGTCTAATGAAAAACTGTTTTTT | CASRAGPMSNEKLFF
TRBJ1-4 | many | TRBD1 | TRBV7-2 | TGTGCCAGCAGCTTGGGGACAGGGGGTTTGGCAACTAATGAAAAACTGTTTTTT | CASSLGTGGLATNEKLFF
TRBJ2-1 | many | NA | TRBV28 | TGTGCCAGCAGTCCTACCCCGAGGCGCTCAAGCTCCTACAGTGAGCAGTTCTTC | CASSPTPRRSSSYSEQFF
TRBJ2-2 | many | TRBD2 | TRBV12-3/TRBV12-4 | TGTGCCAGCAGTGGGACTAGCGGCACCGGGGAGCTGTTTTTT | CASSGTSGTGELFF
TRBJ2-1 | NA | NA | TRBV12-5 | TGTGCTAGTGCGGTAGCGGCATACAATGAGCAGTTCTTC | CASAVAAYNEQFF
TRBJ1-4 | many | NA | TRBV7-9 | TGTGCCAGCAAATACGGGCCAAATGAAAAACTGTTTTTT | CASKYGPNEKLFF
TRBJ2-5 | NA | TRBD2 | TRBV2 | TGTGCCAGCAGTGTAGGACTAGCGGGGGGGACCAACCAAGAGACCCAGTACTTC | CASSVGLAGGTNQETQYF
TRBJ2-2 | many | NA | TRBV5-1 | TGCGCCAGCAGCTTCGGTGCGGGGACAGTGAACACCGGGGAGCTGTTTTTT | CASSFGAGTVNTGELFF
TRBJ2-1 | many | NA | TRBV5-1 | TGCGCCAGCAGCTTTGGGCAGAGCTCCTACAATGAGCAGTTCTTC | CASSFGQSSYNEQFF
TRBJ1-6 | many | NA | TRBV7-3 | TGTGCCAGCAGTAGGGCCAGCTATTCACCCCTCCACTTT | CASSRASYSPLHF
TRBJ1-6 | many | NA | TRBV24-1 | TGTGCCACCAGTGACCTGCCGGGACAACGACATAATTCACCCCTCCACTTT | CATSDLPGQRHNSPLHF
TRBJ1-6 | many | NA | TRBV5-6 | TGTGCCAGCAGCTTGTTCTTCCTTTCTCCGACCGCGTTCGGTTCACCCCTCCACTTT | CASSLFFLSPTAFGSPLHF
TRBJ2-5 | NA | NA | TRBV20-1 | TGCAGTGCTAGAGTCCAGGACGTGATCCAAGAGACCCAGTACTTC | CSARVQDVIQETQYF
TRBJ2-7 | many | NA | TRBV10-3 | TGTGCCATCAGTGAGGTCGACTCCGTATCCTACGAGCAGTACTTC | CAISEVDSVSYEQYF
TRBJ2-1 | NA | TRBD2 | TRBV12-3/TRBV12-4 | TGTGCCAGCAGTTTATGGGCGGGAGGGTATGAGCAGTTCTTC | CASSLWAGGYEQFF
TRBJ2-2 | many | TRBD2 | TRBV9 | TGTGCCAGCAGCATCGGACTAGCGGGAAACACCGGGGAGCTGTTTTTT | CASSIGLAGNTGELFF
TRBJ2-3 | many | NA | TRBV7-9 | TGTGCCAGCAGCCGAGACAGTAGCACAGATACGCAGTATTTT | CASSRDSSTDTQYF
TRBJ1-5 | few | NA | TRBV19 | TGTGCCAGTAGTATAGTGGGCGGCAATCAGCCCCAGCATTTT | CASSIVGGNQPQHF
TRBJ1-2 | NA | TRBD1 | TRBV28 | TGTGCCAGCAGACCACAGGGGGCGGGCTACACCTTC | CASRPQGAGYTF
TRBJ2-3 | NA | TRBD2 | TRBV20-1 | TGCAGTGCCCGGGTCGGGCTGGTGGGGACTAGCGGCACAGATACGCAGTATTTT | CSARVGLVGTSGTDTQYF
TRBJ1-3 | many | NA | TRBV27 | TGTGCCAGCAGTTTAGGGGGCGCTGGAAACACCATATATTTT | CASSLGGAGNTIYF
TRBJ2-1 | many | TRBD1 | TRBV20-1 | TGCAGTGCGGCCGACAGGGGGCTTTTATTGGTCTCCGACAATGAGCAGTTCTTC | CSAADRGLLLVSDNEQFF
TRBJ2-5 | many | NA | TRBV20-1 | TGCAGTGCTAGCGGTTCGGGAGAGACCCAGTACTTC | CSASGSGETQYF
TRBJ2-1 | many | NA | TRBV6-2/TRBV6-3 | TGTGCCAGCAGGAAGGTAGGGGGAGGGCGGGGCCAGTTCTTC | CASRKVGGGRGQFF
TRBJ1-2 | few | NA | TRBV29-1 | TGCAGCGTTGATTTGCCCCGTGGCTACACCTTC | CSVDLPRGYTF
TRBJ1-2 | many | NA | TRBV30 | TGTGCCTGGGGTTCCCTGGACACGTATCCCTATGGCTACACCTTC | CAWGSLDTYPYGYTF
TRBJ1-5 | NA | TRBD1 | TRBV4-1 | TGCGCCAGCAGCCAAGAAGGGCTCAGGGGGGATCAGCCCCAGCATTTT | CASSQEGLRGDQPQHF
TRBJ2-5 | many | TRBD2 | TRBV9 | TGTGCCAGCAGCGTAGGAGGGGTGGGGGGGACGGAGACCCAGTACTTC | CASSVGGVGGTETQYF
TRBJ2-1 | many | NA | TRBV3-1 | TGTGCCAGCAGCCAAGGGAGCATAAGCGAGCAGTTCTTC | CASSQGSISEQFF
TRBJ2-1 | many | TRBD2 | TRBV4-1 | TGCGCCAGCAGCTTCTGGGCGGGGGGGGAGGATGAGCAGTTCTTC | CASSFWAGGEDEQFF
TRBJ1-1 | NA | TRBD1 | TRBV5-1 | TGCGCCAGCAGCTTGGGGGGGACAGTCGGCACTGAAGCTTTCTTT | CASSLGGTVGTEAFF
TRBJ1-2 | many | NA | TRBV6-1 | TGTGCCAGCAGCCCGAATATTGGGGATGGCTACACCTTC | CASSPNIGDGYTF